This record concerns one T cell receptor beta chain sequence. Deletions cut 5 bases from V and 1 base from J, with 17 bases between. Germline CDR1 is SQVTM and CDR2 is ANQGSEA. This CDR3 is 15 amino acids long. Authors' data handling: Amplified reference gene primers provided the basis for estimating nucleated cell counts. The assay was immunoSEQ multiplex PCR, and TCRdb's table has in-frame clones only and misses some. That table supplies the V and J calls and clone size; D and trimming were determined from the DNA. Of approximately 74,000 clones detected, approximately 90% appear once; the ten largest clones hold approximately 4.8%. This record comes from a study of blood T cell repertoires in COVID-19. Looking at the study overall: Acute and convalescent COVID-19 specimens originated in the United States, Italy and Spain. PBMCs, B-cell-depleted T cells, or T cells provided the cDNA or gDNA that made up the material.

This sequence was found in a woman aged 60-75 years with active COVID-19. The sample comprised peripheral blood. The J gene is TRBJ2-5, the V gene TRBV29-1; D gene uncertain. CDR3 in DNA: TGCAGCGTTAACGCCTTAAATAGCCCCCAAGAGACCCAGTACTTC. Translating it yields CSVNALNSPQETQYF.